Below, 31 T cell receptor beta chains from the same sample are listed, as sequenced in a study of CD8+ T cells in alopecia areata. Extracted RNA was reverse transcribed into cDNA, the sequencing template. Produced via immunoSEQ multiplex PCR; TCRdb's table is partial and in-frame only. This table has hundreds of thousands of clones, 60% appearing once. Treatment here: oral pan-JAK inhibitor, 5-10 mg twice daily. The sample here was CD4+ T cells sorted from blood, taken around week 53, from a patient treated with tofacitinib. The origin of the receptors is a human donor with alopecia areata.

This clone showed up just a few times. The CDR3 is CATSIDYLQGNYGYTF. The CDR3 coding sequence is TGTGCCACCAGCATTGATTATTTACAGGGGAACTATGGCTACACCTTC. V gene TRBV15 combines with J gene TRBJ1-2, with 7 nucleotides matching TRBD1. This CDR3 contains 16 residues. Trimming cost V 4 bases and J 2 bases; bases outside gene matches: 10. Germline V gene sequence: CDR1 LNHNV, CDR2 YYDKDF (reference sequence).

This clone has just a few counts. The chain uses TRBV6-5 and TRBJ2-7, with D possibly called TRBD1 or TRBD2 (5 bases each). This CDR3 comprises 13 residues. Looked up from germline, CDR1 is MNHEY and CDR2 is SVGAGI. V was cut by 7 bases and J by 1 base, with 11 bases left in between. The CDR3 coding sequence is TGTGCCAGCAAGAGGGACGGTTCCTACGAGCAGTACTTC. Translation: CASKRDGSYEQYF.

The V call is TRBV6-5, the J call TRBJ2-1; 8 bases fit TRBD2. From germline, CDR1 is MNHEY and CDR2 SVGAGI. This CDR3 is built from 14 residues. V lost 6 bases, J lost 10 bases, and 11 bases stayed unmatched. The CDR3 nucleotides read TGTGCCAGCAGCCGAGAAGCGGGGGACGCAGAGCAGTTCTTC. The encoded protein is CASSREAGDAEQFF.

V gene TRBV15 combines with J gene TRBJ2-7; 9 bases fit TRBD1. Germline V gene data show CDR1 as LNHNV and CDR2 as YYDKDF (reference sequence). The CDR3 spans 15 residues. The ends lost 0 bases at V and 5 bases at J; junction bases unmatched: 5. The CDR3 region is CATSRDLRDRDEQYF. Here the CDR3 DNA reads TGTGCCACCAGCAGAGATCTAAGGGACAGGGACGAGCAGTACTTC.

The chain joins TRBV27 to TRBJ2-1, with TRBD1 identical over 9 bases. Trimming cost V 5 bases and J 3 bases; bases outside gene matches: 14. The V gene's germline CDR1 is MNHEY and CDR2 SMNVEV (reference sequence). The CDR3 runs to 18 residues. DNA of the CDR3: TGTGCCAGCAGTACCCTCCACCTCCGGGACAGGGACTACAATGAGCAGTTCTTC. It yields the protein CASSTLHLRDRDYNEQFF.

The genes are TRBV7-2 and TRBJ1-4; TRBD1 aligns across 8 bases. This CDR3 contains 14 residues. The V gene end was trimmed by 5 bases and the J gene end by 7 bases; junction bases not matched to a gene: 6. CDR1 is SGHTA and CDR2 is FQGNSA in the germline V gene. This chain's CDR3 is CASSRTGGSEKLFF. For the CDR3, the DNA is TGTGCCAGCAGCCGAACAGGGGGGAGTGAAAAACTGTTTTTT.

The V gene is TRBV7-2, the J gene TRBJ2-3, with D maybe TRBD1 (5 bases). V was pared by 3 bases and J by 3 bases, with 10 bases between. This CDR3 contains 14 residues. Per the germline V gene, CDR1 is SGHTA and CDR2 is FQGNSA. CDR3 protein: CASSLGQATDTQYF. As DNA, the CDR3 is TGTGCCAGCAGCTTGGGGCAGGCGACAGATACGCAGTATTTT.

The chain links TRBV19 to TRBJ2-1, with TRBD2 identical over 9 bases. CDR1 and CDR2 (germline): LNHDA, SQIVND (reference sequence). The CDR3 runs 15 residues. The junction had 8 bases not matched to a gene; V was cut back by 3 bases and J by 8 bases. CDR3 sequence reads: CASSIYSLAGYEQFF. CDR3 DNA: TGTGCCAGTAGTATCTATTCCCTAGCGGGATATGAGCAGTTCTTC. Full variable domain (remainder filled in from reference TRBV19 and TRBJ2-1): DGGITQSPKYLFRKEGQNVTLSCEQNLNHDAMYWYRQDPGQGLRLIYYSQIVNDFQKGDIAEGYSVSREKKESFPLTVTSAQKNPTAFYLCASSIYSLAGYEQFFGPGTRLTVL.

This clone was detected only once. CDR3 region: CATSRAGTEKLFF. The CDR3 nucleotides are TGTGCCACCAGCAGAGCTGGGACAGAGAAACTGTTTTTT. The V gene is TRBV15, the J gene TRBJ1-4, with 7 bases lining up with TRBD1. The CDR3 covers 13 residues. CDR1 is LNHNV and CDR2 is YYDKDF in the germline V gene (reference sequence). Trimming took 1 base from V and 11 from J; bases not matched to a gene: 4. The whole variable domain, filled in from reference TRBV15 and TRBJ1-4, reads DAMVIQNPRYQVTQFGKPVTLSCSQTLNHNVMYWYQQKSSQAPKLLFHYYDKDFNNEADTPDNFQSRRPNTSFCFLDIRSPGLGDTAMYLCATSRAGTEKLFFGSGTQLSVL.

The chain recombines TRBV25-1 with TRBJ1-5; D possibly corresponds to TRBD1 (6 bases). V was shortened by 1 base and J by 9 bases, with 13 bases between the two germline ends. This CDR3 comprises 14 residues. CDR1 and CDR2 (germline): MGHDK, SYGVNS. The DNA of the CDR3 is TGTGCCAGCAGTGAATCTCAGGGCAGGGGGCCCCAGCATTTT. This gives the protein CASSESQGRGPQHF.

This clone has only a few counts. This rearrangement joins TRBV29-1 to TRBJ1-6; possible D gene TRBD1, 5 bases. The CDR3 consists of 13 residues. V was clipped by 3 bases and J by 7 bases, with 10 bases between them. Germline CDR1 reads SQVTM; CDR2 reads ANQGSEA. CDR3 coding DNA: TGCAGCGTTGATCAGGGCCCCAATTCACCCCTCCACTTT. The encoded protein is CSVDQGPNSPLHF.

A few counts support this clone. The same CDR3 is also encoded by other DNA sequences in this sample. The CDR3 sequence: CASSLGAGASYNEQFF. The CDR3 DNA follows: TGCGCCAGCAGCTTGGGAGCGGGGGCGTCCTACAATGAGCAGTTCTTC. The chain carries TRBV5-1 and TRBJ2-1; 8 nucleotides match TRBD2. CDR1 is SGHRS and CDR2 is YFSETQ in the germline V gene. The V gene end was trimmed by 0 bases and the J gene end by 1 base; junction bases not matched to a gene: 3. The CDR3 runs 16 residues.

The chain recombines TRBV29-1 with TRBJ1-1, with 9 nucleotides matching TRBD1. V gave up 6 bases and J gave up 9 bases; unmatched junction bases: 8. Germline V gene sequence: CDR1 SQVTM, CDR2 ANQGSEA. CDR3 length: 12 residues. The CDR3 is CSVTGGKTQAFF. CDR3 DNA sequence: TGCAGCGTGACAGGGGGGAAAACACAAGCTTTCTTT.

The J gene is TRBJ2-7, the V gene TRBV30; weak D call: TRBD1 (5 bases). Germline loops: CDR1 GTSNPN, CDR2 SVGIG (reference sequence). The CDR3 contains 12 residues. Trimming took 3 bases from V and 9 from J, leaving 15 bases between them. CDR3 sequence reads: CAWSVGERGQYF. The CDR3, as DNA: TGTGCCTGGAGCGTTGGCGAAAGGGGGCAGTACTTC.

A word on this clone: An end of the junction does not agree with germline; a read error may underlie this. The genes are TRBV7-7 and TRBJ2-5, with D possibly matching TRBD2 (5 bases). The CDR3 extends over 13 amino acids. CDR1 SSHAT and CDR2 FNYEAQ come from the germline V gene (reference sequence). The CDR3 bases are TGTGCTAGCAGCCCCGGACTGCAAGAGACCCAGTACTTC. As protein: CASSPGLQETQYF. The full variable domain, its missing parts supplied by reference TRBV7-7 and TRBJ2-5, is GAGVSQSPRYKVTKRGQDVTLRCDPISSHATLYWYQQALGQGPEFLTYFNYEAQPDKSGLPSDRFSAERPEGSISTLTIQRTEQRDSAMYRCASSPGLQETQYFGPGTRLLVL.

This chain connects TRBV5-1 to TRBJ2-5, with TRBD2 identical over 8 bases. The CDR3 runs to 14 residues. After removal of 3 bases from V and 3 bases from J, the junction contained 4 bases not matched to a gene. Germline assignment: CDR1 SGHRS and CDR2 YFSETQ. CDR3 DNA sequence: TGCGCCAGCAGCTGGGGACTAGTGGAAGAGACCCAGTACTTC. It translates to CASSWGLVEETQYF.

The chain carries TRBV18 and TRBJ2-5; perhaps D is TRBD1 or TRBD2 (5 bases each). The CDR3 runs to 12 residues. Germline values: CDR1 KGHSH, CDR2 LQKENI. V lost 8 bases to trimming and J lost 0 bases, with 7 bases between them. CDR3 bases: TGTGCCAGCGGGACGGACCAAGAGACCCAGTACTTC. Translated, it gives CASGTDQETQYF.

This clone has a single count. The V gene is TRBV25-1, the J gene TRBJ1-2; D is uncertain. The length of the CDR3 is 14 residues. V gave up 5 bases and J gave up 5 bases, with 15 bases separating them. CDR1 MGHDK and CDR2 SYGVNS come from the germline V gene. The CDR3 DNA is TGTGCCAGCAGTTTAGGCTTACCACCTTATGGCTACACCTTC. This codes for CASSLGLPPYGYTF.

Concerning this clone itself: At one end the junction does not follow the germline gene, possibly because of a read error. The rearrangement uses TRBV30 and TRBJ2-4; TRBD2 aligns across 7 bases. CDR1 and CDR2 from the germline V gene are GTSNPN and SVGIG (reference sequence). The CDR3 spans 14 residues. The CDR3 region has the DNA TGTGCCTTTAGAAGCGGGGTTGCCAAAAACACTCAGTACTTC. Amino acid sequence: CAFRSGVAKNTQYF. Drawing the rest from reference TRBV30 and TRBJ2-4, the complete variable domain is SQTIHQWPATLVQPVGSPLSLECTVEGTSNPNLYWYRQAAGRGLQLLFYSVGIGQISSEVPQNLSASRPQDRQFILSSKKLLLSDSGFYLCAFRSGVAKNTQYFGAGTRLSVL.

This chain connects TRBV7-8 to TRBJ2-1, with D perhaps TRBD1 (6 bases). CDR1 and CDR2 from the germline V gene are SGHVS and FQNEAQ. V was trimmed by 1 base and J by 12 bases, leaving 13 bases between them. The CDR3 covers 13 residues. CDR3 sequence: CASSLEGPRGQFF. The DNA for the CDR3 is TGTGCCAGCAGCTTAGAGGGCCCCAGGGGGCAGTTCTTC.

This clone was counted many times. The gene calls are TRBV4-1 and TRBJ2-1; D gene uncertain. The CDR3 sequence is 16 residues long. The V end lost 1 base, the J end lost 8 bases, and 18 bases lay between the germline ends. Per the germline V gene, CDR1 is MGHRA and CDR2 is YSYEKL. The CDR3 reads CASSQVNLGWSDEQFF. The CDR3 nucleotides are TGCGCCAGCAGCCAAGTGAATCTGGGTTGGTCGGATGAGCAGTTCTTC.

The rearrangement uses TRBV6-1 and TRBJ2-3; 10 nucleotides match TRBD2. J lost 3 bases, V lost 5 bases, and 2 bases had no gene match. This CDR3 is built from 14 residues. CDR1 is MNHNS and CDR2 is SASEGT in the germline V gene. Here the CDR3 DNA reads TGTGCCAGCAGTAGCGGGGGGGCGACAGATACGCAGTATTTT. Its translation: CASSSGGATDTQYF.

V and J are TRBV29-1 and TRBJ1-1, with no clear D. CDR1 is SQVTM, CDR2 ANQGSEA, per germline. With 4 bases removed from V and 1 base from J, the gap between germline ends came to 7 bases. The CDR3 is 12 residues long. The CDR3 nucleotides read TGCAGCGTTGGTTGGGCGAACACTGAAGCTTTCTTT. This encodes CSVGWANTEAFF.

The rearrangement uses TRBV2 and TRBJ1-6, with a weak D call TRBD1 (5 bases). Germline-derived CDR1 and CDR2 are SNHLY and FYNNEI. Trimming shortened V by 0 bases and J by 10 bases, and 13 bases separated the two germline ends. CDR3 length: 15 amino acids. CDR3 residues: CASSEARGAGSPLHF. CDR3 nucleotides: TGTGCCAGCAGTGAAGCGCGAGGGGCTGGATCACCCCTCCACTTT.

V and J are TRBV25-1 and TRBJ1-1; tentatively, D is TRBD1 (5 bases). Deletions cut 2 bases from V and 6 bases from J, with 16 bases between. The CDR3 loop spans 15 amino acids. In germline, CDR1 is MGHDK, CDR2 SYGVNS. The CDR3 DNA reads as TGTGCCAGCAGTGAAGAGGGCAGGGCCGCAGCTGAAGCTTTCTTT. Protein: CASSEEGRAAAEAFF.

The CDR3 coding sequence is TGTGCCAGCAGCCGCGGACGAGACTATGGCTACACCTTC. It yields the protein CASSRGRDYGYTF. The chain carries TRBV5-6 and TRBJ1-2; D remains unclear. The V end was cut by 4 bases, the J end by 3 bases, with 10 bases between. This CDR3 has 13 amino acids. Germline-derived CDR1 and CDR2 are SGHDT and YYEEEE.

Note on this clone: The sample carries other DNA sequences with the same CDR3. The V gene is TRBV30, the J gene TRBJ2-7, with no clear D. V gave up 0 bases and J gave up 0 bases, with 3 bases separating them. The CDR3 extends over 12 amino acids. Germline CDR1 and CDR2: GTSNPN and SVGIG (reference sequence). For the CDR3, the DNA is TGTGCCTGGAGTGTGGCCTCCTACGAGCAGTACTTC. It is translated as CAWSVASYEQYF.

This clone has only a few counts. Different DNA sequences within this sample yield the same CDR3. This chain's CDR3 is CSVGQGGNYGYTF. Here the CDR3 DNA reads TGCAGCGTTGGGCAGGGCGGAAACTATGGCTACACCTTC. V and J are TRBV29-1 and TRBJ1-2; TRBD1 is a possible D gene (5 bases). Trimming stripped 4 bases from V and 2 bases from J, with 11 bases between. Germline V gene sequence: CDR1 SQVTM, CDR2 ANQGSEA. The CDR3 totals 13 residues.

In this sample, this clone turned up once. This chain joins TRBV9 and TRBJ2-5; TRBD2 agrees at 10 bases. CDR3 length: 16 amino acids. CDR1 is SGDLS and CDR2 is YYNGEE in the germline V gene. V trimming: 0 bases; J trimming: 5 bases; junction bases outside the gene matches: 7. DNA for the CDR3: TGTGCCAGCAGCGTAGAAGCGGGACTAGCGAGGGAGACCCAGTACTTC. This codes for CASSVEAGLARETQYF.

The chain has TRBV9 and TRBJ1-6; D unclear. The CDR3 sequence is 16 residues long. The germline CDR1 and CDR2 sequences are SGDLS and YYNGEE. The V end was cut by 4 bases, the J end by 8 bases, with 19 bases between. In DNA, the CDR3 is TGTGCCAGCAGCCCGAGGGCCGCCGTCGGAGATTCACCCCTCCACTTT. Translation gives CASSPRAAVGDSPLHF. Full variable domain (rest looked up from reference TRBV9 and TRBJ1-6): DSGVTQTPKHLITATGQRVTLRCSPRSGDLSVYWYQQSLDQGLQFLIQYYNGEERAKGNILERFSAQQFPDLHSELNLSSLELGDSALYFCASSPRAAVGDSPLHFGNGTRLTVT.

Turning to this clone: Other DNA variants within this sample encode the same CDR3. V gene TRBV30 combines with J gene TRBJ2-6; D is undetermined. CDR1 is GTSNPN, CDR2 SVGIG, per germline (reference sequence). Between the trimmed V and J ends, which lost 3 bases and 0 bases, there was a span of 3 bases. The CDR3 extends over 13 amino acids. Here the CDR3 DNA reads TGTGCCTGGAGACACTCTGGGGCCAACGTCCTGACTTTC. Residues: CAWRHSGANVLTF. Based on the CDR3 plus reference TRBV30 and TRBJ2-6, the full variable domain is SQTIHQWPATLVQPVGSPLSLECTVEGTSNPNLYWYRQAAGRGLQLLFYSVGIGQISSEVPQNLSASRPQDRQFILSSKKLLLSDSGFYLCAWRHSGANVLTFGAGSRLTVL.